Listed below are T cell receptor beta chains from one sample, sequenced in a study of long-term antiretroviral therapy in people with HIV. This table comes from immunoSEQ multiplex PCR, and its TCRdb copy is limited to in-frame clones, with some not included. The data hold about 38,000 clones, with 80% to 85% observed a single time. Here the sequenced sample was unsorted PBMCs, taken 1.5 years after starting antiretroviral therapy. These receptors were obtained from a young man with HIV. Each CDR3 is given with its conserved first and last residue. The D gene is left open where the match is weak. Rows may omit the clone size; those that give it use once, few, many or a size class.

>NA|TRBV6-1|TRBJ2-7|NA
CASSEARNREDF
TGTGCCAGCAGTGAAGCGCGAAACCGCGAGGACTTC
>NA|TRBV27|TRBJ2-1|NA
CASSVRGKGNEQFF
TGTGCCAGCAGTGTACGGGGTAAGGGCAATGAGCAGTTCTTC
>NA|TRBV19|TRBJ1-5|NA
CASSRTGSGTSGNQPQHF
TGTGCCAGTAGTAGAACAGGGTCCGGTACGTCGGGCAATCAGCCCCAGCATTTT
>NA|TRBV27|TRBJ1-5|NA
CASSWGHNPHQPQHF
TGTGCCAGCAGTTGGGGACACAACCCCCATCAGCCCCAGCATTTT
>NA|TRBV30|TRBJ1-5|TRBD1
CAWSKQGDQPQHF
TGTGCCTGGAGCAAACAGGGGGATCAGCCCCAGCATTTT
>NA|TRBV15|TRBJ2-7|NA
CATSTLRTASEQYF
TGTGCCACCAGCACCTTACGGACAGCCTCCGAGCAGTACTTC
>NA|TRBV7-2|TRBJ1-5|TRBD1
CASSPRTGGVQPQHF
TGTGCCAGCAGCCCCCGGACAGGGGGGGTTCAGCCCCAGCATTTT
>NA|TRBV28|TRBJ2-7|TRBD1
CASSWGRTGPYEQYF
TGTGCCAGCAGCTGGGGAAGGACAGGGCCCTACGAGCAGTACTTC
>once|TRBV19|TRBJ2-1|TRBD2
CASSTPGLVRNEQFF
TGTGCCAGTAGTACCCCGGGACTAGTCCGCAATGAGCAGTTCTTC
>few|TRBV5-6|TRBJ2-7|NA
CASSSGTIYEQYF
TGTGCCAGCAGCTCCGGGACCATCTACGAGCAGTACTTC
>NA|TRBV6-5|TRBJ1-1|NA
CASTRAGAGAFF
TGTGCCAGCACTAGAGCCGGGGCCGGGGCTTTCTTT
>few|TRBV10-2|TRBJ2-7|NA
CASSEQAPYEQYF
TGCGCCAGCAGTGAGCAGGCTCCCTACGAGCAGTACTTC
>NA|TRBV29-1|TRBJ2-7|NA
CSAGWAGGTYEQYF
TGCAGCGCTGGCTGGGCTGGGGGGACCTACGAGCAGTACTTC
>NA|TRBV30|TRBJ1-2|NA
CAWSAGIGDGYTF
TGTGCCTGGAGCGCCGGTATAGGAGATGGCTACACCTTC
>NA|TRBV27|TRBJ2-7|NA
CASSLNGQGSGEQYF
TGTGCCAGCAGTTTAAATGGCCAGGGGTCCGGTGAGCAGTACTTC
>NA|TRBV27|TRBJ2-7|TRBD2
CASSNFRTSGSPYEQYF
TGTGCCAGCAGCAACTTCCGGACTAGCGGGAGTCCCTACGAGCAGTACTTC
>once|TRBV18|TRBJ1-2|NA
CASSPTGPGDGYTF
TGTGCCAGCTCACCAACGGGACCGGGCGATGGCTACACCTTC
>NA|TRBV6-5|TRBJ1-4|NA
CATGLKATNEKLFF
TGTGCCACCGGATTAAAGGCAACTAATGAAAAACTGTTTTTT
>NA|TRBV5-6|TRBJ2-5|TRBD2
CASSLVLAGGLGETQYF
TGTGCCAGCAGCTTGGTACTAGCGGGAGGTTTAGGAGAGACCCAGTACTTC
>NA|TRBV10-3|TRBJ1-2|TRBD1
CAISGDRGADGYTF
TGTGCCATCAGTGGGGACAGGGGGGCGGATGGCTACACCTTC
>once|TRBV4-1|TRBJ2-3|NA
CASSRLATSTDTQYF
TGCGCCAGCAGCCGCCTCGCTACTAGCACAGATACGCAGTATTTT
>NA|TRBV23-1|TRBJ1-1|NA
CASSQAPGGQRNTEAFF
TGCGCCAGCAGTCAAGCTCCGGGCGGGCAGAGGAACACTGAAGCTTTCTTT
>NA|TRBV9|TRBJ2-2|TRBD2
CASSMTGTINTGELFF
TGTGCCAGCAGCATGACCGGGACTATCAACACCGGGGAGCTGTTTTTT
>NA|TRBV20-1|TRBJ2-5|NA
CSARDRETQYF
TGCAGTGCTAGAGATCGAGAGACCCAGTACTTC